The 25 T cell receptor beta chains reported below all come from one sample, sequenced in a study of T cells in Graves' hyperthyroidism and ophthalmopathy. Researchers amplified the TCR beta CDR3 regions from RNA transcripts. The HTBI primer set served for first-round RT-PCR of the TCR CDR3. TCRdb called the multiplex PCR reads again in MiXCR, with one record for every CDR3 protein. The data show roughly 840,000 distinct CDR3 sequences, 35% to 40% seen once. Sequencing used blood. The receptors here all came from a man aged 18 to 29 with Graves' hyperthyroidism.

This clonotype was counted at least ten times. This sequence joins TRBV2 and TRBJ1-1; TRBD1 agrees at 7 bases. J gave up 1 base and V 11 bases, and 4 bases lay outside the gene matches. CDR1 and CDR2 (germline): SNHLY, FYNNEI. CDR3 length: 12 amino acids. DNA of the CDR3: TGTGCCGGCAACAGGGGGAACACTGAAGCTTTCTTT. This encodes CAGNRGNTEAFF.

The rearrangement uses TRBV19 and TRBJ2-7, with 8 bases matching TRBD1. Germline assignment: CDR1 LNHDA and CDR2 SQIVND (reference sequence). The CDR3 consists of 18 residues. Trimming took 5 bases from V and 5 from J; bases not matched to a gene: 20. The CDR3 DNA reads TGTGCCAGTAGTTCCGATCCCCGGACAGGGTGGAGCCCCAACGAGCAGTACTTC. Protein product: CASSSDPRTGWSPNEQYF.

The CDR3 loop is CASSEFPSSGRPDTQYF. DNA for the CDR3: TGTGCCAGCAGTGAATTTCCCTCTAGCGGGAGACCAGATACGCAGTATTTT. This chain uses TRBV25-1 with TRBJ2-3; 10 bases match TRBD2. Germline CDR1 reads MGHDK; CDR2 reads SYGVNS. This CDR3 has 17 amino acids. Trimming took 1 base from V and 4 from J; bases not matched to a gene: 8.

The rearrangement joins TRBV7-2 to TRBJ1-2; perhaps TRBD1 as D (5 bases). CDR3 length: 15 amino acids. Looked up from germline, CDR1 is SGHTA and CDR2 is FQGNSA. The V end was cut by 5 bases, the J end by 3 bases, with 16 bases between. In nucleotides, the CDR3 is TGTGCCAGCAGCCTAATAATCGGGGCGGACTATGGCTACACCTTC. Translating gives CASSLIIGADYGYTF.

This clonotype came up many times. CDR3 amino acids: CAISKTGGDEAFF. In nucleotides, the CDR3 is TGTGCCATCAGCAAGACAGGGGGGGATGAAGCTTTCTTT. The chain joins TRBV10-3 to TRBJ1-1, with 9 bases identical to TRBD1. V lost 6 bases, J lost 7 bases, and 6 bases stayed unmatched. The CDR3 is 13 residues long. CDR1 is ENHRY, CDR2 SYGVKD, per germline.

In this sample, this clonotype turned up many times. The chain has TRBV2 and TRBJ1-6; D gene ambiguous. This CDR3 is built from 15 residues. V was pared by 5 bases and J by 6 bases, with 14 bases between. Germline V gene sequence: CDR1 SNHLY, CDR2 FYNNEI. In nucleotides, the CDR3 is TGTGCCAGCAGTACTTCAGGAGCACTTAATTCACCCCTCCACTTT. Translating gives CASSTSGALNSPLHF.

This clonotype has at least ten counts. The CDR3 loop reads CASSINRGTNSPLHF. The CDR3 DNA sequence: TGTGCCAGTAGTATCAACAGGGGGACAAATTCACCCCTCCACTTT. This sequence joins TRBV19 and TRBJ1-6, with 8 bases matching TRBD1. CDR3 length: 15 amino acids. Germline CDR1 is LNHDA and CDR2 is SQIVND (reference sequence). V was clipped by 3 bases and J by 7 bases; unmatched bases: 5. Full variable domain (rest looked up from reference TRBV19 and TRBJ1-6): DGGITQSPKYLFRKEGQNVTLSCEQNLNHDAMYWYRQDPGQGLRLIYYSQIVNDFQKGDIAEGYSVSREKKESFPLTVTSAQKNPTAFYLCASSINRGTNSPLHFGNGTRLTVT.

The chain combines TRBV7-2 with TRBJ2-7; 8 bases are a match to TRBD2. CDR1 SGHTA and CDR2 FQGNSA come from the germline V gene. CDR3 length equals 15 residues. Trimming at V came to 5 bases and at J to 2 bases, leaving 8 bases not matched to a gene. CDR3 sequence reads: CASSLPGLVPYEQYF. In DNA form, the CDR3 reads TGTGCCAGCAGCCTACCGGGACTAGTACCCTACGAGCAGTACTTC. The full variable domain, completed using reference TRBV7-2 and TRBJ2-7, is GAGVSQSPSNKVTEKGKDVELRCDPISGHTALYWYRQSLGQGLEFLIYFQGNSAPDKSGLPSDRFSAERTGGSVSTLTIQRTQQEDSAVYLCASSLPGLVPYEQYFGPGTRLTVT.

The sample holds many counts of this clonotype. V is TRBV7-8 and J is TRBJ1-1, with D unclear. Germline V lookup: CDR1 SGHVS, CDR2 FQNEAQ. The ends were cut back, 1 base at V and 5 bases at J, with 14 bases in the middle. The CDR3 contains 15 residues. CDR3 loop: CASSLGEEGWTEAFF. The CDR3 nucleotides read TGTGCCAGCAGCTTAGGAGAGGAAGGCTGGACTGAAGCTTTCTTT.

This clonotype was detected only a few times. The J gene is TRBJ1-2, the V gene TRBV10-3, with 7 bases matching TRBD1. Trimming took 6 bases from V and 4 from J; bases not matched to a gene: 5. The CDR3 contains 13 residues. CDR1 and CDR2 from the germline V gene are ENHRY and SYGVKD. The CDR3 DNA reads as TGTGCCATCAGGAGCGGGACAGCCTATGGCTACACCTTC. This gives the protein CAIRSGTAYGYTF.

The gene calls are TRBV6-6 and TRBJ1-5; maybe TRBD1 (6 bases). This CDR3 region has 12 residues. Germline CDR1 reads MNHNY; CDR2 reads SVGAGI (reference sequence). Trimming took 11 bases from V and 7 from J, leaving 15 bases between them. The CDR3 loop reads CAGSTGWQPQHF. The CDR3 nucleotides read TGTGCCGGCTCGACAGGCTGGCAGCCCCAGCATTTT.

In this sample, this clonotype turned up many times. This chain joins TRBV7-9 and TRBJ2-2; D may be TRBD1 or TRBD2 (5 bases each). The length of the CDR3 is 17 residues. CDR1 and CDR2 from the germline V gene are SEHNR and FQNEAQ (reference sequence). V was cut by 1 base and J by 3 bases, with 15 bases left in between. CDR3 DNA: TGTGCCAGCAGCTTAGGGTGGCAGGGAGATGACACCGGGGAGCTGTTTTTT. Protein product: CASSLGWQGDDTGELFF.

The chain carries TRBV7-9 and TRBJ1-6; no firm D call. The CDR3 consists of 11 residues. The germline gives CDR1 SEHNR, CDR2 FQNEAQ (reference sequence). Trimming stripped 4 bases from V and 15 bases from J, with 10 bases between. The CDR3 sequence is CASSSPSLLHF. CDR3 in DNA: TGTGCCAGCAGCTCACCCTCCCTCCTCCACTTT.

In this sample, this clonotype turned up a few times. The chain joins TRBV2 to TRBJ1-1, with 8 bases identical to TRBD1. The CDR3 runs 15 residues. V trimming: 6 bases; J trimming: 1 base; junction bases outside the gene matches: 7. Germline CDR1 reads SNHLY; CDR2 reads FYNNEI. The CDR3 loop is CASSLDTGGNTEAFF. Written as DNA, the CDR3 is TGTGCCAGCAGCTTAGATACAGGGGGGAACACTGAAGCTTTCTTT.

This clonotype showed up many times. The chain employs TRBV12-3 or TRBV12-4 and TRBJ2-5, with D uncertain. The CDR3 is 13 amino acids. The germline V and J ends were trimmed by 3 bases and 2 bases, with 7 bases remaining between them. The CDR3 loop is CASSFGRQETQYF. In nucleotides, the CDR3 is TGTGCCAGCAGTTTCGGCAGGCAAGAGACCCAGTACTTC.

The genes are TRBV5-1 and TRBJ1-1; no definite D call. Germline V gene sequence: CDR1 SGHRS, CDR2 YFSETQ. The CDR3 length is 14 residues. Trimming removed 0 bases at V and 11 bases at J, with 17 bases between. CDR3 nucleotides: TGCGCCAGCAGCTTGGCGGGGAGCGGGCGTATGGCTTTCTTT. This translates into CASSLAGSGRMAFF.

This clonotype was found a few times. The rearrangement joins TRBV14 to TRBJ2-2, with TRBD2 matching 7 bases. The CDR3 runs to 19 residues. Germline V lookup: CDR1 SGHDN, CDR2 FVKESK. Trimming removed 0 bases from V and 4 bases from J; junction bases left unmatched: 14. The CDR3 sequence: CASSQEFYRPSGSTGELFF. Here the CDR3 DNA reads TGTGCCAGCAGCCAAGAATTCTATAGGCCTAGCGGTTCCACCGGGGAGCTGTTTTTT.

This chain connects TRBV29-1 to TRBJ2-1; D call uncertain. This CDR3 spans 16 amino acids. Looked up from germline, CDR1 is SQVTM and CDR2 is ANQGSEA. V was shortened by 1 base and J by 7 bases, with 20 bases between the two germline ends. The CDR3 sequence: CSVEVARLQAWNEQFF. The DNA for the CDR3 is TGCAGCGTTGAAGTTGCGCGGTTGCAGGCGTGGAATGAGCAGTTCTTC.

This clonotype has more than one count but fewer than ten. This rearrangement joins TRBV19 to TRBJ2-7, with D maybe TRBD1 (5 bases). The CDR3 spans 14 residues. Germline CDR1 is LNHDA and CDR2 is SQIVND (reference sequence). Trimming cost V 3 bases and J 4 bases, with 13 bases left between them. The CDR3 loop is CASSIGQGLYEQYF. CDR3 sequence (DNA): TGTGCCAGTAGTATCGGGCAGGGCCTTTACGAGCAGTACTTC.

This clonotype was detected many times. V gene TRBV5-6 combines with J gene TRBJ1-6; no firm D call. The V gene's germline CDR1 is SGHDT and CDR2 YYEEEE. V was clipped by 4 bases and J by 2 bases, with 7 bases between them. CDR3 size: 14 residues. The CDR3 bases are TGTGCCAGCAGCCGATCCACCTATAATTCACCCCTCCACTTT. This sequence encodes CASSRSTYNSPLHF.

The chain employs TRBV15 and TRBJ1-1, with 7 nucleotides matching TRBD1. From germline, CDR1 is LNHNV and CDR2 YYDKDF (reference sequence). This CDR3 region has 14 residues. With 5 bases clipped from V and 0 bases from J, the junction kept 3 bases outside the gene matches. The CDR3 reads CATSWDSLNTEAFF. As DNA, the CDR3 is TGTGCCACCAGCTGGGACAGTCTGAACACTGAAGCTTTCTTT.

This chain uses TRBV7-8 with TRBJ1-4, with TRBD1 as a possible D gene (5 bases). The CDR3 loop spans 17 amino acids. Between the trimmed V and J ends, which lost 5 bases and 0 bases, there was a span of 16 bases. CDR1 and CDR2 (germline): SGHVS, FQNEAQ. CDR3 protein: CASSPATWGATNEKLFF. Written as DNA, the CDR3 is TGTGCCAGCAGCCCGGCAACGTGGGGGGCAACTAATGAAAAACTGTTTTTT.

The V call is TRBV11-2, the J call TRBJ2-7, with D perhaps being TRBD1 or TRBD2 (5 bases each). The germline V gene encodes CDR1 SGHAT and CDR2 FQNNGV. Trimming took off 1 base at V and 4 bases at J, with 11 bases between the two ends. The CDR3 loop spans 14 amino acids. The CDR3 sequence is CASSLVGREYEQYF. The CDR3 coding sequence is TGTGCCAGCAGCTTAGTGGGACGGGAATACGAGCAGTACTTC. Full variable domain (rest looked up from reference TRBV11-2 and TRBJ2-7): EAGVAQSPRYKIIEKRQSVAFWCNPISGHATLYWYQQILGQGPKLLIQFQNNGVVDDSQLPKDRFSAERLKGVDSTLKIQPAKLEDSAVYLCASSLVGREYEQYFGPGTRLTVT.

The J gene is TRBJ1-1, the V gene TRBV10-3, with no clear D. Trimming pared 5 bases from V and 2 bases from J, leaving 9 bases between. The CDR3 runs to 13 residues. Germline CDR1 and CDR2: ENHRY and SYGVKD. CDR3 in amino acids: CAISPTLNTEAFF. CDR3 nucleotide sequence: TGTGCCATCAGTCCAACTCTTAACACTGAAGCTTTCTTT.

This clonotype showed up many times. The chain uses TRBV9 and TRBJ1-1, with TRBD1 matching 7 bases. J was trimmed by 0 bases and V by 3 bases; bases with no gene match: 2. Per the germline V gene, CDR1 is SGDLS and CDR2 is YYNGEE. The CDR3 consists of 14 residues. CDR3 in DNA: TGTGCCAGCAGCGAGGGACAGATGAACACTGAAGCTTTCTTT. This translates into CASSEGQMNTEAFF.